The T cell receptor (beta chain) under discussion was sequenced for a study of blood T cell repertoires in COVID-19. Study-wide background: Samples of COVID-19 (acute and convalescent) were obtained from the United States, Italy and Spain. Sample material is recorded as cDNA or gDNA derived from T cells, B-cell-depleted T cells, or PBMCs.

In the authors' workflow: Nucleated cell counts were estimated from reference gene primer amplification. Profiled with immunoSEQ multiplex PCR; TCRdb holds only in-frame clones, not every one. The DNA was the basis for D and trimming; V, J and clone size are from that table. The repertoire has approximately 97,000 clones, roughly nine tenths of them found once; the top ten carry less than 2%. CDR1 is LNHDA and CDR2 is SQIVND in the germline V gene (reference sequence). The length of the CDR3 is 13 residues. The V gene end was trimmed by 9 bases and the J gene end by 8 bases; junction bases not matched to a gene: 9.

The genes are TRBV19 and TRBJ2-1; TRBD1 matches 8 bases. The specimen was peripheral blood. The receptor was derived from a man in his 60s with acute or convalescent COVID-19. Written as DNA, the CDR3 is TGTGCCAGCCGGGGCAGGGGGCGGGATGAGCAGTTCTTC. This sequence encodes CASRGRGRDEQFF. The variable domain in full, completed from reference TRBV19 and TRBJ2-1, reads DGGITQSPKYLFRKEGQNVTLSCEQNLNHDAMYWYRQDPGQGLRLIYYSQIVNDFQKGDIAEGYSVSREKKESFPLTVTSAQKNPTAFYLCASRGRGRDEQFFGPGTRLTVL.